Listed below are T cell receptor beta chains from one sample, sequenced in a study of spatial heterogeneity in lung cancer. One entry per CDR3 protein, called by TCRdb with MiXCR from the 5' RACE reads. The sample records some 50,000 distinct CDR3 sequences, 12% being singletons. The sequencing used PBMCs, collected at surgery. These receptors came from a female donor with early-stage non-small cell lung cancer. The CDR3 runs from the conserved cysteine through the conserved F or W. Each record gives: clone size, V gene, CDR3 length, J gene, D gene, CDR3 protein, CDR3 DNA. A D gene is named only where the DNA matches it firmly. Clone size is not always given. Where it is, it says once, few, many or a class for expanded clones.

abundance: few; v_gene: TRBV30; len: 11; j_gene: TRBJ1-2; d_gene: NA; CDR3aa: CAWSVAGGYTF; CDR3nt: TGTGCCTGGAGTGTTGCTGGGGGCTACACCTTC
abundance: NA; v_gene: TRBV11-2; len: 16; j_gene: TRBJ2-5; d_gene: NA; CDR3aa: CVSTAPLTKMGETQYF; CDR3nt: TGTGTCAGCACCGCCCCTTTGACGAAAATGGGAGAGACCCAGTACTTC
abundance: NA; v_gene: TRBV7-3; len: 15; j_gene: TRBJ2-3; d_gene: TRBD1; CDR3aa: CASSPDRGSTDTQYF; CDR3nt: TGTGCCAGCAGCCCGGACAGGGGGTCTACAGATACGCAGTATTTT
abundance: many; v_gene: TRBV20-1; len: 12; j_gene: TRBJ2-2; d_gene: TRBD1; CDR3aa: CSLSQGAGELFF; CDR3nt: TGCAGTCTGTCGCAGGGGGCCGGGGAGCTGTTTTTT
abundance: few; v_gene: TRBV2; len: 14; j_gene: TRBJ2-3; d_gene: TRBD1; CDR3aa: CASRQGLVPDTQYF; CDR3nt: TGTGCCAGCAGACAGGGGCTGGTCCCAGATACGCAGTATTTT
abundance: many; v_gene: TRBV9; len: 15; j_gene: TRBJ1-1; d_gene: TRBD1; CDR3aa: CASSPGTGLHTEAFF; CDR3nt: TGTGCCAGCTCCCCGGGGACAGGCTTACACACTGAAGCTTTCTTT
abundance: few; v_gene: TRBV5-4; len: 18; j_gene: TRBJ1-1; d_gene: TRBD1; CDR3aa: CASSRPGQGYMTNTEAFF; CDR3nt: TGTGCCAGCAGCCGACCCGGACAGGGATATATGACGAACACTGAAGCTTTCTTT
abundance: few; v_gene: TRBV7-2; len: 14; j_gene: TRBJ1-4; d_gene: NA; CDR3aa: CASSSDGTNEKLFF; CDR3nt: TGTGCCAGCAGCTCGGACGGAACTAATGAAAAACTGTTTTTT
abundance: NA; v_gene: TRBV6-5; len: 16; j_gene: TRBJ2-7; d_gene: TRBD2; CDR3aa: CASSYRTSGGGYEQYF; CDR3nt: TGTGCCAGCAGTTACCGGACTAGCGGGGGGGGCTACGAGCAGTACTTC
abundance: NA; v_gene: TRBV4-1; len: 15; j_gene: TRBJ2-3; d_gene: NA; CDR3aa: CASSQPPGITDTQYF; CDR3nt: TGCGCCAGCAGCCAGCCCCCGGGAATCACAGATACGCAGTATTTT
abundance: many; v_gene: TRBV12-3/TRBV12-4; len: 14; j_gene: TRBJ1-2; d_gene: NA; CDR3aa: CASSLMGSYRGYTF; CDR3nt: TGTGCCAGCAGTTTAATGGGGAGTTACCGTGGCTACACCTTC
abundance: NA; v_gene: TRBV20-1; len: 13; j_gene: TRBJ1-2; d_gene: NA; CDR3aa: CSATTGINYGYTF; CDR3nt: TGCAGTGCCACGACAGGAATTAACTATGGCTACACCTTC
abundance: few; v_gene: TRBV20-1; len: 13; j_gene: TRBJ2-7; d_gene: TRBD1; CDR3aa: CSARSTGRYEQYF; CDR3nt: TGCAGTGCTAGGTCGACAGGGCGCTACGAGCAGTACTTC
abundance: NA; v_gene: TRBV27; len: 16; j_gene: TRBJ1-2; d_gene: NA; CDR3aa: CASSLTPGHLSYGYTF; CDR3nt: TGTGCCAGCAGTTTAACCCCTGGACACCTCTCTTATGGCTACACCTTC
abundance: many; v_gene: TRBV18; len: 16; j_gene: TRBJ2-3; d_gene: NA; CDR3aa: CASSPESGATTDTQYF; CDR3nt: TGTGCCAGCTCACCAGAGTCAGGGGCGACCACAGATACGCAGTATTTT
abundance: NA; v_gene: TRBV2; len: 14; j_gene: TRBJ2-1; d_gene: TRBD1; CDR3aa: CASSGGQGKNEQFF; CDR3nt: TGTGCCAGCAGCGGGGGACAGGGGAAGAATGAGCAGTTCTTC
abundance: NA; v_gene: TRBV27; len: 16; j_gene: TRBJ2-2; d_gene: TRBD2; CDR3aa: CASSSILAGVPGELFF; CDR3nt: TGTGCCAGCAGTTCAATACTAGCGGGGGTACCCGGGGAGCTGTTTTTT
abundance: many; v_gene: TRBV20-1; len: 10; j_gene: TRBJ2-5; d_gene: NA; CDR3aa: CSAAKETQYF; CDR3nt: TGCAGTGCTGCCAAAGAGACCCAGTACTTC
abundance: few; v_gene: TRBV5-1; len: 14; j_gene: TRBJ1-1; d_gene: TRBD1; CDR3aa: CASRSGVAGGEAFF; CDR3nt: TGCGCCAGCAGGTCCGGGGTGGCAGGGGGCGAAGCTTTCTTT
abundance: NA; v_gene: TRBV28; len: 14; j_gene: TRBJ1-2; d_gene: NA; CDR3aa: CASSLEQVAGGYTF; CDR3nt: TGTGCCAGCAGTTTGGAACAGGTTGCGGGTGGCTACACCTTC
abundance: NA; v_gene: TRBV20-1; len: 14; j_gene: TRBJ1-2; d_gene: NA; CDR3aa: CSAREQQVVYGYTF; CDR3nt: TGCAGTGCTAGAGAACAGCAGGTCGTCTATGGCTACACCTTC
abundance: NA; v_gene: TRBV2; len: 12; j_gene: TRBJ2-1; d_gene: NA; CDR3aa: CASSDWGNEQFF; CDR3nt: TGTGCCAGCAGTGATTGGGGGAATGAGCAGTTCTTC
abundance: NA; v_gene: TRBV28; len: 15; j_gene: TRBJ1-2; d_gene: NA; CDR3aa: CASSSTQGPNYGYTF; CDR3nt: TGTGCCAGCAGTTCCACCCAGGGTCCCAACTATGGCTACACCTTC
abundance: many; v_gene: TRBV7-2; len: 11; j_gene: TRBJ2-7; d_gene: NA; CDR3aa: CASSPGFEQYF; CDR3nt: TGTGCCAGCAGCCCAGGGTTCGAGCAGTACTTC
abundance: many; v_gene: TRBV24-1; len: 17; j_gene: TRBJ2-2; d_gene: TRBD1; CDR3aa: CATSDSHGTGSPGELFF; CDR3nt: TGTGCCACCAGTGATTCCCACGGGACAGGGAGTCCCGGGGAGCTGTTTTTT
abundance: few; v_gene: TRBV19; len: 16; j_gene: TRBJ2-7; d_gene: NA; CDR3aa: CASSPLPGQASYEQYF; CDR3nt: TGTGCCAGTAGTCCCCTTCCGGGACAAGCCTCCTACGAGCAGTACTTC
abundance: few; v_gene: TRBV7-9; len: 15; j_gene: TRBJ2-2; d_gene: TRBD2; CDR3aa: CASRGGPDDTGELFF; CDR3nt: TGTGCCAGCAGGGGAGGGCCAGATGACACCGGGGAGCTGTTTTTT
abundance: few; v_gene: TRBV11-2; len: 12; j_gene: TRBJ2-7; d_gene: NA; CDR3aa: CASSLDRHEQYF; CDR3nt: TGTGCCAGCAGCTTAGATAGGCACGAGCAGTACTTC
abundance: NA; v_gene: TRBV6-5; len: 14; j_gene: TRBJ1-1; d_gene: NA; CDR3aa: CASSSRGAVTEAFF; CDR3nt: TGTGCCAGCAGTTCTCGCGGGGCGGTCACTGAAGCTTTCTTT
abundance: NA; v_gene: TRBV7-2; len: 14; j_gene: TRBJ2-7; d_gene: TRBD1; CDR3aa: CASSLTGNPHEQYF; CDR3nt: TGTGCCAGCAGCTTGACAGGGAATCCCCACGAGCAGTACTTC
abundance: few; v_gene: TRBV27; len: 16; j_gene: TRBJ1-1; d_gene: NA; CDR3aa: CASSLNLRAKNTEAFF; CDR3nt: TGTGCCAGCAGTCTAAACTTAAGGGCGAAGAACACTGAAGCTTTCTTT
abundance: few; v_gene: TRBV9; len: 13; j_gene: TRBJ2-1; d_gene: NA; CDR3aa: CASSVYGSDEQFF; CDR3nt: TGTGCCAGCAGCGTATACGGTAGTGATGAGCAGTTCTTC
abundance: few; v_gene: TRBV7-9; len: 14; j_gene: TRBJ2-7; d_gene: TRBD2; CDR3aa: CASSSLQGAGEQYF; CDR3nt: TGTGCCAGCAGCTCACTCCAAGGAGCGGGAGAGCAGTACTTC
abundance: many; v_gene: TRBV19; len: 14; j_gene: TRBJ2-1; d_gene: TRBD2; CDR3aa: CASSIEGRDNEQFF; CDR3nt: TGTGCCAGTAGTATAGAAGGGAGGGACAATGAGCAGTTCTTC
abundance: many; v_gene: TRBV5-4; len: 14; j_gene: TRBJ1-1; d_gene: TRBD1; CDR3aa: CASSLDRGATEAFF; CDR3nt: TGTGCCAGCAGCTTGGACAGGGGGGCCACTGAAGCTTTCTTT